These 14 T cell receptor beta chains originate from one sample sequenced in a study of memory CD4+ T cells and cytomegalovirus serostatus. Single viable CD3+CD4+CD8-CD45RO+ cells were sorted as the memory CD4+ T cells. Generated by immunoSEQ multiplex PCR, the TCRdb table keeps only in-frame clones and is missing some. The repertoire consists of about 48,000 clones, with 78% occurring once and the leading ten covering around 0.77%. The specimen sequenced was memory CD4+ T cells from blood. Source of these receptors: an adult in good health and CMV-seronegative.

This clone was observed a few times. The V call is TRBV7-2, the J call TRBJ2-5; D gene ambiguous. V was cut by 5 bases and J by 9 bases, with 13 bases left in between. Germline lookup yields CDR1 SGHTA and CDR2 FQGNSA. This CDR3 has 12 amino acids. The CDR3 DNA reads TGTGCCAGCAGCCCTAACCCGCAGCCCCAGTACTTC. Translated: CASSPNPQPQYF. The full variable domain, its missing parts supplied by reference TRBV7-2 and TRBJ2-5, is GAGVSQSPSNKVTEKGKDVELRCDPISGHTALYWYRQSLGQGLEFLIYFQGNSAPDKSGLPSDRFSAERTGGSVSTLTIQRTQQEDSAVYLCASSPNPQPQYFGPGTRLLVL.

This chain connects TRBV5-1 to TRBJ2-1; 12 bases map to TRBD1. The CDR3 runs 16 residues. V trimming: 4 bases; J trimming: 6 bases; junction bases outside the gene matches: 8. From germline, CDR1 is SGHRS and CDR2 YFSETQ. The CDR3 is CASSVPEGQGANEQFF. As DNA, the CDR3 is TGCGCCAGCAGCGTGCCTGAGGGACAGGGGGCCAATGAGCAGTTCTTC.

This clone was detected a few times. This chain joins TRBV2 and TRBJ1-1; D call uncertain. This CDR3 region has 11 residues. Trimming shortened V by 5 bases and J by 10 bases, and 11 bases separated the two germline ends. The germline gives CDR1 SNHLY, CDR2 FYNNEI. The CDR3 is CASSQDSLAFF. The CDR3 nucleotides are TGTGCCAGCAGTCAGGACTCTTTAGCTTTCTTT.

This clone was recorded once. The chain uses TRBV11-2 and TRBJ2-2; D may be TRBD2 (6 bases). The CDR3 consists of 13 residues. Germline CDR1 reads SGHAT; CDR2 reads FQNNGV. V lost 3 bases and J 7 bases, leaving 9 bases between the germline ends. The CDR3 region has the DNA TGTGCCAGCAGCTTTGCGGGGTACGGGGAGCTGTTTTTT. Protein product: CASSFAGYGELFF.

This clone showed up just a few times. The chain uses TRBV2 and TRBJ2-1; 12 bases map to TRBD2. The junction had 7 bases not matched to a gene; V was cut back by 7 bases and J by 6 bases. The CDR3 spans 15 residues. Germline-derived CDR1 and CDR2 are SNHLY and FYNNEI. CDR3 nucleotide sequence: TGTGCCAGCACCCTGACTAGCGGGGGATCCAATGAGCAGTTCTTC. It encodes CASTLTSGGSNEQFF. The full variable domain, its missing parts supplied by reference TRBV2 and TRBJ2-1, is EPEVTQTPSHQVTQMGQEVILRCVPISNHLYFYWYRQILGQKVEFLVSFYNNEISEKSEIFDDQFSVERPDGSNFTLKIRSTKLEDSAMYFCASTLTSGGSNEQFFGPGTRLTVL.

V gene TRBV5-4 combines with J gene TRBJ2-5; 10 bases are a match to TRBD1. The CDR3 is 14 residues long. Germline V gene data show CDR1 as SGHNT and CDR2 as YYREEE (reference sequence). Trimming removed 3 bases from V and 4 bases from J; junction bases left unmatched: 3. CDR3 in DNA: TGTGCCAGCAGCTGGGACAGGGGAGGAGAGACCCAGTACTTC. Residues: CASSWDRGGETQYF. Full variable domain (missing parts from reference TRBV5-4 and TRBJ2-5): ETGVTQSPTHLIKTRGQQVTLRCSSQSGHNTVSWYQQALGQGPQFIFQYYREEENGRGNFPPRFSGLQFPNYSSELNVNALELDDSALYLCASSWDRGGETQYFGPGTRLLVL.

V is TRBV10-3 and J is TRBJ2-7; TRBD2 agrees at 12 bases. V was clipped by 4 bases and J by 5 bases; unmatched bases: 6. CDR1 is ENHRY and CDR2 is SYGVKD in the germline V gene. The CDR3 loop spans 15 amino acids. The CDR3 DNA is TGTGCCATCAGTGGGGCTAGCGGGAGGGATAACGAGCAGTACTTC. This codes for CAISGASGRDNEQYF.

The chain has TRBV4-1 and TRBJ2-3; 8 bases fit TRBD2. V was pared by 4 bases and J by 4 bases, with 7 bases of the junction left unmatched. This CDR3 is 15 amino acids long. Germline CDR1 MGHRA, CDR2 YSYEKL. The CDR3 region is CASSLAGGLPDTQYF. As DNA, the CDR3 is TGCGCCAGCAGCCTTGCGGGGGGCCTGCCAGATACGCAGTATTTT.

The CDR3 loop is CASSFTLDAVAKNIQYF. CDR3 bases: TGTGCCAGTAGTTTCACCCTGGACGCAGTAGCCAAAAACATTCAGTACTTC. The chain recombines TRBV19 with TRBJ2-4; D uncertain. Trimming removed 5 bases from V and 0 bases from J, with 17 bases in between. This CDR3 contains 17 residues. Germline V lookup: CDR1 LNHDA, CDR2 SQIVND (reference sequence).

The chain combines TRBV6-1 with TRBJ1-1; D remains unclear. Looked up from germline, CDR1 is MNHNS and CDR2 is SASEGT. The CDR3 has 14 residues. V was pared by 4 bases and J by 4 bases, with 13 bases between. The CDR3 reads CASSGNWAGTEAFF. In DNA form, the CDR3 reads TGTGCCAGCAGTGGGAATTGGGCGGGCACTGAAGCTTTCTTT.

This clone was observed once. The V call is TRBV10-3, the J call TRBJ1-2; D call uncertain. The CDR3 extends over 10 amino acids. CDR1 and CDR2 from the germline V gene are ENHRY and SYGVKD. Trimming took 6 bases from V and 3 from J, leaving 2 bases between them. The CDR3: CAISDYGYTF. In DNA form, the CDR3 reads TGTGCCATCAGCGACTATGGCTACACCTTC.

J is TRBJ2-7 and V is TRBV30; no reliable D call. This CDR3 is built from 11 residues. Trimming shortened V by 0 bases and J by 10 bases, and 10 bases separated the two germline ends. The V gene's germline CDR1 is GTSNPN and CDR2 SVGIG (reference sequence). Here the CDR3 DNA reads TGTGCCTGGAGTGTAAAGTTACACCAGTACTTC. This encodes CAWSVKLHQYF.

The chain combines TRBV7-9 with TRBJ2-7, with 9 bases that match TRBD2. The CDR3 length is 16 residues. Germline V gene lookup returns CDR1 SEHNR and CDR2 FQNEAQ (reference sequence). V lost 0 bases to trimming and J lost 5 bases; unmatched junction nucleotides: 8. The CDR3 protein is CASSLALAGAIHEQYF. The CDR3, as DNA: TGTGCCAGCAGCTTAGCCTTAGCGGGAGCAATCCACGAGCAGTACTTC.

The chain employs TRBV5-6 and TRBJ2-2, with D perhaps matching TRBD1 (5 bases). The CDR3 is 13 amino acids. V lost 4 bases and J 7 bases, leaving 11 bases between the germline ends. Germline lookup yields CDR1 SGHDT and CDR2 YYEEEE. The CDR3 nucleotides read TGTGCCAGCAGCCGTAATCAGGGCGGGGAGCTGTTTTTT. This codes for CASSRNQGGELFF.